Below, 25 T cell receptor beta chains from the same sample are listed, as sequenced in a study of blood T cell repertoires in COVID-19. Clones were read by immunoSEQ multiplex PCR, and TCRdb kept only the in-frame ones, dropping some. Of 45,000 to 65,000 clones listed, approximately 84% are singletons. The sequenced sample was peripheral blood. The receptors originated from a man aged 60 to 75 with acute or convalescent COVID-19.

The chain carries TRBV7-8 and TRBJ1-3; D remains ambiguous. This CDR3 contains 17 residues. V was shortened by 5 bases and J by 0 bases, with 17 bases between the two germline ends. CDR1 is SGHVS and CDR2 is FQNEAQ in the germline V gene. CDR3 sequence reads: CASSKAEGSSSGNTIYF. Here the CDR3 DNA reads TGTGCCAGCAGCAAAGCGGAGGGTTCAAGCTCTGGAAACACCATATATTTT.

V gene TRBV5-1 combines with J gene TRBJ2-7; 8 bases match TRBD2. The CDR3 runs to 15 residues. CDR1 and CDR2 (germline): SGHRS, YFSETQ. V was clipped by 0 bases and J by 2 bases; unmatched bases: 4. The CDR3 here is CASSLVSGGPYEQYF. The CDR3 region has the DNA TGCGCCAGCAGCTTGGTAAGCGGGGGACCCTACGAGCAGTACTTC.

V usage is TRBV7-2 and J usage is TRBJ2-2; 11 positions agree with TRBD2. CDR1 is SGHTA and CDR2 is FQGNSA in the germline V gene. The CDR3 spans 15 residues. J lost 8 bases, V lost 5 bases, and 7 bases had no gene match. CDR3 amino acids: CASSRRLAGSGELFF. Here the CDR3 DNA reads TGTGCCAGCAGCCGGAGACTAGCGGGGTCAGGGGAGCTGTTTTTT.

This rearrangement joins TRBV25-1 to TRBJ2-5; D is unresolved. CDR1 and CDR2 from the germline V gene are MGHDK and SYGVNS. The ends were cut back, 0 bases at V and 5 bases at J, with 10 bases in the middle. The length of the CDR3 is 14 residues. The CDR3 nucleotides read TGTGCCAGCAGTGAATATGACGCTAGGGAGACCCAGTACTTC. This encodes CASSEYDARETQYF.

V is TRBV2 and J is TRBJ1-6; 7 bases agree with TRBD1. CDR1 SNHLY and CDR2 FYNNEI come from the germline V gene. The CDR3 sequence is 13 residues long. The trim removed 8 bases at V and 7 bases at J, leaving 5 bases unmatched. The CDR3 DNA is TGTGCCAGCCAACAGGGGCCCAATTCACCCCTCCACTTT. Its translation is CASQQGPNSPLHF.

This chain connects TRBV1 to TRBJ1-1. TRBV1 is listed as a pseudogene. This CDR3 has 14 residues. CDR3 coding DNA: TGCACCAGCAAAGAGCGGAAAGCGAACACTGAAGCTTTCTTT. It yields the protein CTSKERKANTEAFF.

The J gene is TRBJ1-3, the V gene TRBV2; 7 bases are a match to TRBD1. V shed 1 base, J shed 7 bases, and the junction held 4 bases outside the gene matches. CDR1 SNHLY and CDR2 FYNNEI come from the germline V gene. This CDR3 contains 14 residues. The CDR3 DNA reads TGTGCCAGCAGTGAAGAGGGGGCGTTGAACACCATATATTTT. Translated, it gives CASSEEGALNTIYF. The full variable domain, in which reference TRBV2 and TRBJ1-3 provide the parts outside the CDR3, is EPEVTQTPSHQVTQMGQEVILRCVPISNHLYFYWYRQILGQKVEFLVSFYNNEISEKSEIFDDQFSVERPDGSNFTLKIRSTKLEDSAMYFCASSEEGALNTIYFGEGSWLTVV.

This sequence joins TRBV7-2 and TRBJ1-5; 7 bases fit TRBD1. The CDR3 contains 18 residues. Germline V gives CDR1 SGHTA, CDR2 FQGNSA. Trimming cost V 1 base and J 0 bases; bases outside gene matches: 9. The CDR3 spells CASSLGVSGGYSNQPQHF. In DNA, the CDR3 is TGTGCCAGCAGCTTAGGGGTCTCAGGGGGATATAGCAATCAGCCCCAGCATTTT.

The rearrangement joins TRBV27 to TRBJ1-1, with 9 bases matching TRBD1. CDR3 length: 14 residues. Germline V lookup: CDR1 MNHEY, CDR2 SMNVEV (reference sequence). With V trimmed by 6 bases and J by 8 bases, 10 bases remained unmatched. CDR3 residues: CASSLNRGRVEAFF. The CDR3 DNA reads TGTGCCAGCAGCCTTAACAGGGGGCGCGTGGAAGCTTTCTTT.

The genes are TRBV5-1 and TRBJ1-1, with no clear D. CDR3 length: 14 residues. Germline V gene lookup returns CDR1 SGHRS and CDR2 YFSETQ. The V gene lost 7 bases and the J gene lost 1 base, with 14 bases spanning the gap. CDR3 nucleotide sequence: TGCGCCAGCTCCTGGTCGGAGTCGAACACTGAAGCTTTCTTT. Its translation: CASSWSESNTEAFF.

Regarding this clone: The same CDR3 can be traced to other DNA sequences in this sample. The rearrangement joins TRBV12-3 or TRBV12-4 to TRBJ1-2, with D possibly TRBD1 on 5 matching bases. This CDR3 is 11 amino acids long. V gave up 8 bases and J gave up 4 bases, with 8 bases separating them. The CDR3, as DNA: TGTGCCAGCGGGAGGGGCTATGGCTACACCTTC. Translation gives CASGRGYGYTF.

The J gene is TRBJ2-3, the V gene TRBV24-1; 8 bases align to TRBD1. V was pared by 4 bases and J by 9 bases, with 2 bases of the junction left unmatched. CDR1 is KGHDR and CDR2 is SFDVKD in the germline V gene. This CDR3 is 12 amino acids long. For the CDR3, the DNA is TGTGCCACCAGTGAGGCAGGGGGCACGCAGTATTTT. Translating gives CATSEAGGTQYF.

The V and J genes are TRBV7-6 and TRBJ1-1, with D tentatively TRBD1 (5 bases). The CDR3 sequence is 14 residues long. Trimming took 5 bases from V and 7 from J, leaving 17 bases between them. From germline, CDR1 is SGHVS and CDR2 FNYEAQ. The CDR3 DNA sequence: TGTGCCAGCAGCCAGGACGGGGGGTGGGGTGAAGCTTTCTTT. This encodes CASSQDGGWGEAFF.

The chain links TRBV27 to TRBJ2-1; no reliable D call. V was trimmed by 5 bases and J by 5 bases, leaving 10 bases between them. CDR3 length equals 13 residues. Germline V gene sequence: CDR1 MNHEY, CDR2 SMNVEV (reference sequence). The CDR3 loop is CASSQSRNNEQFF. In DNA form, the CDR3 reads TGTGCCAGCAGTCAGTCCAGAAACAATGAGCAGTTCTTC.

The chain joins TRBV2 to TRBJ2-2; TRBD1 is a possible D gene (5 bases). The germline gives CDR1 SNHLY, CDR2 FYNNEI. The germline V and J ends were trimmed by 4 bases and 0 bases, with 12 bases remaining between them. CDR3 size: 16 residues. The DNA for the CDR3 is TGTGCCAGCAGTGTCCAGGGTGGCCCGAACACCGGGGAGCTGTTTTTT. This encodes CASSVQGGPNTGELFF. Combining the CDR3 with reference TRBV2 and TRBJ2-2 gives the whole variable domain EPEVTQTPSHQVTQMGQEVILRCVPISNHLYFYWYRQILGQKVEFLVSFYNNEISEKSEIFDDQFSVERPDGSNFTLKIRSTKLEDSAMYFCASSVQGGPNTGELFFGEGSRLTVL.

CDR3 protein: CASSQRGTYNEQFF. In DNA form, the CDR3 reads TGTGCCAGCAGCCAGCGGGGGACCTACAATGAGCAGTTCTTC. V and J are TRBV9 and TRBJ2-1; TRBD2 agrees at 8 bases. The CDR3 runs to 14 residues. V trimming: 4 bases; J trimming: 2 bases; junction bases outside the gene matches: 2. CDR1 and CDR2 from the germline V gene are SGDLS and YYNGEE.

V usage is TRBV6-4 and J usage is TRBJ2-7; D gene unclear. The CDR3 is 10 residues long. Germline values: CDR1 MRHNA, CDR2 SNTAGT. The V end lost 4 bases, the J end lost 7 bases, and 5 bases lay between the germline ends. The CDR3 loop is CASSAEEQYF. In DNA form, the CDR3 reads TGTGCCAGCAGTGCGGAGGAGCAGTACTTC.

Written as DNA, the CDR3 is TGTGCCAGCAGTTCCCTTGGAGCGCGGGGGGGCCTTTTCGAGCAGTACTTC. Encoded protein: CASSSLGARGGLFEQYF. The J gene is TRBJ2-7, the V gene TRBV27; 9 nucleotides agree with TRBD2. The CDR3 is made up of 17 amino acids. The germline V gene encodes CDR1 MNHEY and CDR2 SMNVEV (reference sequence). Losses at the gene ends were 4 bases for V and 6 bases for J; bases not matched to a gene: 16.

This clone was counted once. The chain combines TRBV5-1 with TRBJ2-3; 7 nucleotides match TRBD1. The trim removed 2 bases at V and 3 bases at J, leaving 3 bases unmatched. Germline V gene data show CDR1 as SGHRS and CDR2 as YFSETQ. CDR3 length: 14 amino acids. The CDR3 coding sequence is TGCGCCAGCAGCTTCGACAGGGCTACAGATACGCAGTATTTT. Translation: CASSFDRATDTQYF.

The chain is built from TRBV2 and TRBJ1-4; a weak D match, TRBD1 (5 bases). CDR3 length: 16 amino acids. Trimming cost V 2 bases and J 1 base, with 11 bases left between them. Germline V CDR1 and CDR2: SNHLY, FYNNEI. This CDR3 reads CASSERGEGTNEKLFF. The DNA for the CDR3 is TGTGCCAGCAGTGAACGAGGGGAGGGAACTAATGAAAAACTGTTTTTT.

This clone turned up a few times. The gene calls are TRBV24-1 and TRBJ1-5; TRBD1 matches 8 bases. CDR1 is KGHDR and CDR2 is SFDVKD in the germline V gene. The CDR3 spans 16 residues. Losses at the gene ends were 5 bases for V and 3 bases for J; bases not matched to a gene: 8. This chain's CDR3 is CATSGGAGQVNQPQHF. DNA of the CDR3: TGTGCCACCAGTGGGGGGGCGGGACAGGTCAATCAGCCCCAGCATTTT.

This clone has only one observation. This chain uses TRBV6-5 with TRBJ2-7; possible D gene TRBD1, 6 bases. Germline V CDR1 and CDR2: MNHEY, SVGAGI. Trimming cost V 8 bases and J 3 bases, with 11 bases left between them. CDR3 length: 12 amino acids. DNA of the CDR3: TGTGCCAGCCGGGACACCTACTACGAGCAGTACTTC. It is translated as CASRDTYYEQYF.

This chain joins TRBV29-1 and TRBJ1-2; D remains ambiguous. Germline CDR1 and CDR2: SQVTM and ANQGSEA. With 3 bases removed from V and 5 bases from J, the gap between germline ends came to 4 bases. There are 10 residues in the CDR3. CDR3 sequence (DNA): TGCAGCGTTGATACTTATGGCTACACCTTC. It yields the protein CSVDTYGYTF.

This clone appeared a few times. The chain uses TRBV6-5 and TRBJ2-5; TRBD1 matches at 7 bases. Germline-derived CDR1 and CDR2 are MNHEY and SVGAGI. This CDR3 comprises 14 residues. V was clipped by 5 bases and J by 4 bases; unmatched bases: 7. CDR3 protein: CASSRGGQPETQYF. The CDR3 coding sequence is TGTGCCAGCAGTAGAGGGGGCCAACCAGAGACCCAGTACTTC.

The chain uses TRBV6-1 and TRBJ1-3, with D tentatively TRBD1 (6 bases). Germline CDR1 reads MNHNS; CDR2 reads SASEGT. CDR3 length: 13 residues. Deletions cut 2 bases from V and 8 bases from J, with 10 bases between. The CDR3 nucleotides are TGTGCCAGCAGTGAACAACAGGGAGACACCATATATTTT. Encoded protein: CASSEQQGDTIYF.